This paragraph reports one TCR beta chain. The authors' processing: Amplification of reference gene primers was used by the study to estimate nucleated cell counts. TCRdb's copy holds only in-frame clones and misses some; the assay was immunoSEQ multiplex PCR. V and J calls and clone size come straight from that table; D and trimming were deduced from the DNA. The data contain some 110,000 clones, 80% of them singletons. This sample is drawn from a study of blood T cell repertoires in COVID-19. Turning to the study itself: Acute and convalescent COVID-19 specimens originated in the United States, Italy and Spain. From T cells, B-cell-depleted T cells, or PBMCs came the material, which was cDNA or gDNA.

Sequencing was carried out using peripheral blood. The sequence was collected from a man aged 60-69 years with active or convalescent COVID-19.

The chain's CDR3 is CASSPDSGNTIYF. The CDR3 nucleotides are TGTGCCAGCAGCCCTGACAGCGGAAACACCATATATTTT. The chain recombines TRBV3-1 (or the pseudogene TRBV3-2) with TRBJ1-3; D is possibly TRBD1 (5 bases). Germline CDR1 LGHDT, CDR2 YNNKEL (reference sequence). The CDR3 is 13 amino acids. V was cut by 4 bases and J by 4 bases, with 8 bases left in between.